This T cell receptor (beta chain) was recovered during a study of T-cell reconstitution after alpha-beta-depleted transplantation in children (dated by TCRdb to 2016 to 2018). Notes on the research overall: The study quantitatively tracked T-cell immune reconstitution after TCRalphabeta/CD19-depleted allogeneic hematopoietic cell transplantation in children using TCR repertoire profiling.

This clonotype was counted many times. What this receptor recognizes is not known. Its ends do not fully match the called genes, so a read error is possible. The method was PCR. TCRdb shows the sequencer as Illumina HiSeq 2500. Molecular barcoding was employed in the preparation of TCR libraries, with unique molecular identifiers being used to normalize TCRbeta repertoire quantification. TCRdb applied fastp at Q25 and MiXCR to the public reads, then kept only in-frame beta chains. Identical CDR3 protein sequences are pooled into one entry, listed with their most common genes and DNA. For this sample there are roughly 500,000 distinct CDR3 sequences; over 25% appear just once. In total, the top ten clones hold 2% to 2.5% of the sample. The germline V gene (reference sequence) yields DFQATT for CDR1 and SNEGSKA for CDR2. CDR3 length: 10 amino acids, cysteine to phenylalanine. The retained sequence is limited to the CDR3, 30 bases, with the frame set at the first base.

This sequence uses TRBV20-1 and TRBJ1-2; no D gene is confidently identified. This sample comprised PBMCs from the stem cell graft donor, obtained from the stem cell graft. The sequence came from a human donor who donated a stem cell graft to a child with aplastic anemia. The CDR3 protein sequence reads: CSARIVRSAF. The DNA reads as follows: TGCAGTGCTAGAATAGTAAGGAGCGCCTTC.